Below are 23 T cell receptor beta chains sequenced from a single sample in a study of cytomegalovirus exposure and HLA in healthy donors (dated by TCRdb to about 2017). Library prep was done by the immunoSEQ multiplex PCR assay. For the multiplex PCR, a mixture combining 60 forward primers for TCR Vbeta segments and 13 reverse primers for TCR Jbeta segments was used. In its TCRdb copy, this immuneACCESS table keeps in-frame sequences only and misses some clones. Where compared with another copy, unresolved V genes explain less than half of these, and the others have no known cause. Across this sample there are roughly 150,000 clones, with 82% seen only once. The ten largest clones represent under 8% of the sample. Source material: PBMCs. The receptors here all came from a woman in her forties or fifties in good health and CMV-seropositive.

This sequence joins TRBV7-8 and TRBJ2-7; the D gene is possibly TRBD2 (5 bases). The germline V gene encodes CDR1 SGHVS and CDR2 FQNEAQ. The CDR3 extends over 15 amino acids. Trimming stripped 0 bases from V and 4 bases from J, with 13 bases between. The CDR3 nucleotides read TGTGCCAGCAGCTTAGCGTCGGGGTTTAATTACGAGCAGTACTTC. It yields the protein CASSLASGFNYEQYF.

This sequence joins TRBV10-3 and TRBJ2-4; D possibly corresponds to TRBD2 (8 bases). The germline CDR1 and CDR2 sequences are ENHRY and SYGVKD. V lost 6 bases and J 7 bases, leaving 22 bases between the germline ends. The CDR3 has 16 amino acids. The chain's CDR3 is CAISGGQSSGRNIQYF. DNA for the CDR3: TGTGCCATCAGCGGGGGACAGTCTAGCGGGCGGAACATTCAGTACTTC.

The chain joins TRBV5-1 to TRBJ2-1; perhaps TRBD1 as D (6 bases). The germline V gene has CDR1 SGHRS and CDR2 YFSETQ. This CDR3 comprises 15 residues. The ends were cut back, 2 bases at V and 2 bases at J, with 11 bases in the middle. The chain's CDR3 is CASSLGRTAYNEQFF. The CDR3 nucleotides read TGCGCCAGCAGCTTAGGGCGGACAGCCTACAATGAGCAGTTCTTC.

V gene TRBV2 combines with J gene TRBJ1-4, with TRBD1 matching over 7 bases. Germline-derived CDR1 and CDR2 are SNHLY and FYNNEI. This CDR3 contains 13 residues. J gave up 4 bases and V 7 bases, and 3 bases lay outside the gene matches. In DNA, the CDR3 is TGTGCCAGCAACCGGGACAGTAATGAAAAACTGTTTTTT. Protein product: CASNRDSNEKLFF.

This chain links TRBV27 with TRBJ1-1, with D maybe TRBD1 (6 bases). The CDR3 has 16 amino acids. The germline V and J ends were trimmed by 1 base and 1 base, with 13 bases remaining between them. The germline CDR1 and CDR2 sequences are MNHEY and SMNVEV (reference sequence). CDR3 in amino acids: CASSLYAGAPNTEAFF. Here the CDR3 DNA reads TGTGCCAGCAGTTTATATGCAGGGGCTCCGAACACTGAAGCTTTCTTT.

V usage is TRBV10-3 and J usage is TRBJ2-7, with 7 bases fitting TRBD1. The CDR3 extends over 16 amino acids. Losses at the gene ends were 8 bases for V and 1 base for J; bases not matched to a gene: 14. The germline V gene encodes CDR1 ENHRY and CDR2 SYGVKD. The CDR3 nucleotides read TGTGCCATCTTCGCACCTGGGACAGCCTTATCCTACGAGCAGTACTTC. This translates into CAIFAPGTALSYEQYF.

The chain links TRBV4-2 to TRBJ2-6; 7 bases agree with TRBD2. Germline trimming cut 4 bases from V and 0 bases from J; bases unmatched to any gene: 12. CDR1 and CDR2 from the germline V gene are LGHNA and YNFKEQ. This CDR3 comprises 19 residues. The CDR3, as DNA: TGTGCCAGCAGCCGAAAATCCGGGAGGTTGAGCTCTGGGGCCAACGTCCTGACTTTC. It yields the protein CASSRKSGRLSSGANVLTF.

This clone was recorded once. The chain has TRBV7-9 and TRBJ1-5; D remains ambiguous. With 1 base removed from V and 6 bases from J, the gap between germline ends came to 10 bases. CDR3 length: 14 amino acids. Germline V gene data show CDR1 as SEHNR and CDR2 as FQNEAQ (reference sequence). CDR3 sequence reads: CASSLDGHSQPQHF. CDR3 DNA: TGTGCCAGCAGCTTAGATGGTCACAGTCAGCCCCAGCATTTT.

The chain carries TRBV6-5 and TRBJ1-6; D not resolved. The V and J ends lost 0 bases and 3 bases respectively, with 6 bases between them. This CDR3 contains 15 residues. Germline assignment: CDR1 MNHEY and CDR2 SVGAGI. CDR3 in amino acids: CASSYSRVYNSPLHF. In DNA, the CDR3 is TGTGCCAGCAGTTACTCACGGGTCTATAATTCACCCCTCCACTTT.

The V and J genes are TRBV19 and TRBJ1-5; D is perhaps TRBD1 (5 bases). Germline CDR1 and CDR2: LNHDA and SQIVND (reference sequence). The CDR3 loop spans 18 amino acids. Trimming cost V 3 bases and J 3 bases, with 21 bases left between them. CDR3 DNA sequence: TGTGCCAGTAGTATCCCCCTGGGGGGTAGGTCGATCAATCAGCCCCAGCATTTT. Translation: CASSIPLGGRSINQPQHF.

The rearrangement links TRBV9 to TRBJ2-3, with TRBD2 identical over 8 bases. The junction had 9 bases not matched to a gene; V was cut back by 3 bases and J by 3 bases. Germline CDR1 and CDR2: SGDLS and YYNGEE. This CDR3 is 16 amino acids long. Here the CDR3 reads CASSGLSGVSTDTQYF. DNA for the CDR3: TGTGCCAGCAGCGGACTTAGCGGGGTTTCGACAGATACGCAGTATTTT.

The chain couples TRBV27 to TRBJ2-7; possible D gene TRBD1, 6 bases. This CDR3 is 15 amino acids long. Germline lookup yields CDR1 MNHEY and CDR2 SMNVEV (reference sequence). V was pared by 5 bases and J by 3 bases, with 17 bases between. The CDR3 nucleotides read TGTGCCAGCAGTCGTACCCGACAGGAGAACTACGAGCAGTACTTC. This gives the protein CASSRTRQENYEQYF.

Concerning this clone: Other DNA variants within this sample encode the same CDR3. The V call is TRBV6-5, the J call TRBJ2-7; 7 bases are shared with TRBD2. V shed 6 bases and J 2 bases; nucleotides not matched to a gene: 4. CDR1 is MNHEY and CDR2 is SVGAGI in the germline V gene. CDR3 length equals 13 residues. The CDR3 sequence: CASRSGGTYEQYF. The CDR3 DNA follows: TGTGCCAGCAGATCCGGGGGGACCTACGAGCAGTACTTC.

The V call is TRBV7-2, the J call TRBJ1-6; D remains unclear. This CDR3 is 13 amino acids long. V was shortened by 3 bases and J by 10 bases, with 10 bases between the two germline ends. Germline values: CDR1 SGHTA, CDR2 FQGNSA. Here the CDR3 reads CASSFEPRSPLHF. DNA for the CDR3: TGTGCCAGCAGCTTTGAACCGAGGTCACCCCTCCACTTT. The full variable domain, completed using reference TRBV7-2 and TRBJ1-6, is GAGVSQSPSNKVTEKGKDVELRCDPISGHTALYWYRQSLGQGLEFLIYFQGNSAPDKSGLPSDRFSAERTGGSVSTLTIQRTQQEDSAVYLCASSFEPRSPLHFGNGTRLTVT.

The chain carries TRBV11-2 and TRBJ2-1; D not certain. The V end was cut by 6 bases, the J end by 9 bases, with 12 bases between. In germline, CDR1 is SGHAT, CDR2 FQNNGV. The CDR3 extends over 12 amino acids. The CDR3, as DNA: TGTGCCAGCAGTTATAGTAGTCCTGAGCAGTTCTTC. This encodes CASSYSSPEQFF.

The chain couples TRBV5-5 to TRBJ2-6; D is uncertain. V gave up 4 bases and J gave up 2 bases, with 10 bases separating them. Germline CDR1 reads SGHKS; CDR2 reads YYEKEE (reference sequence). This CDR3 is built from 15 residues. CDR3 residues: CASSAGLAGANVLTF. CDR3 nucleotides: TGTGCCAGCAGCGCTGGTTTAGCTGGGGCCAACGTCCTGACTTTC.

The rearrangement links TRBV29-1 to TRBJ1-1; 9 bases match TRBD1. Trimming removed 7 bases from V and 0 bases from J; junction bases left unmatched: 3. There are 13 residues in the CDR3. CDR1 and CDR2 (germline): SQVTM, ANQGSEA. CDR3 sequence (DNA): TGCAGCGCGGGACAGGGTCTGAACACTGAAGCTTTCTTT. Translation: CSAGQGLNTEAFF. The full variable domain, rest sourced from reference TRBV29-1 and TRBJ1-1, is SAVISQKPSRDICQRGTSLTIQCQVDSQVTMMFWYRQQPGQSLTLIATANQGSEATYESGFVIDKFPISRPNLTFSTLTVSNMSPEDSSIYLCSAGQGLNTEAFFGQGTRLTVV.

The rearrangement links TRBV4-1 to TRBJ1-1; unclear D gene. CDR1 is MGHRA, CDR2 YSYEKL, per germline. V was pared by 5 bases and J by 1 base, with 14 bases between. The CDR3 covers 15 residues. CDR3 DNA: TGCGCCAGCAGCTCCCTGGGAGGTACGAACACTGAAGCTTTCTTT. It yields the protein CASSSLGGTNTEAFF.

The chain has TRBV19 and TRBJ2-3; D is unclear. Trimming cost V 4 bases and J 2 bases, with 16 bases left between them. The CDR3 runs 16 residues. CDR1 and CDR2 (germline): LNHDA, SQIVND (reference sequence). The CDR3 here is CASSTSKPPPTDTQYF. The CDR3 DNA is TGTGCCAGTAGTACGTCTAAACCACCCCCCACAGATACGCAGTATTTT.

In its sample, this clone was seen a few times. The rearrangement uses TRBV5-8 and TRBJ2-1; tentative D call: TRBD1 (6 bases). Germline V CDR1 and CDR2: SGHTS, YDEGEE. The V end lost 5 bases, the J end lost 6 bases, and 21 bases lay between the germline ends. The length of the CDR3 is 16 residues. CDR3 residues: CASSIFAGQTGNEQFF. The DNA of the CDR3 is TGTGCCAGCAGTATCTTCGCAGGGCAGACAGGCAATGAGCAGTTCTTC. The full variable domain, rest sourced from reference TRBV5-8 and TRBJ2-1, is EAGVTQSPTHLIKTRGQQATLRCSPISGHTSVYWYQQALGLGLQFLLWYDEGEERNRGNFPPRFSGRQFPNYSSELNVNALELEDSALYLCASSIFAGQTGNEQFFGPGTRLTVL.

The chain couples TRBV7-3 to TRBJ1-5; TRBD1 aligns across 9 bases. Germline V gene lookup returns CDR1 SGHTA and CDR2 FQGTGA. The junction had 10 bases not matched to a gene; V was cut back by 2 bases and J by 2 bases. The CDR3 extends over 18 amino acids. CDR3 sequence: CASSLRPTGGRGNQPQHF. DNA of the CDR3: TGTGCCAGCAGCTTACGCCCAACAGGGGGCAGGGGCAATCAGCCCCAGCATTTT.

This chain uses TRBV4-2 with TRBJ1-1; D gene ambiguous. Trimming cost V 0 bases and J 4 bases, with 18 bases left between them. Germline CDR1 LGHNA, CDR2 YNFKEQ. There are 17 residues in the CDR3. The CDR3 coding sequence is TGTGCCAGCAGCCAAGATCGGAGGATTGGCATGGGCACTGAAGCTTTCTTT. It is translated as CASSQDRRIGMGTEAFF.

The chain uses TRBV19 and TRBJ1-2; no clear D gene. Germline V gives CDR1 LNHDA, CDR2 SQIVND (reference sequence). The CDR3 is 12 residues long. V dropped 7 bases and J dropped 8 bases, with 14 bases sitting between them. CDR3 region: CASTPNYGGYTF. CDR3 nucleotides: TGTGCCAGTACACCGAACTATGGGGGCTACACCTTC. The full variable domain, completed using reference TRBV19 and TRBJ1-2, is DGGITQSPKYLFRKEGQNVTLSCEQNLNHDAMYWYRQDPGQGLRLIYYSQIVNDFQKGDIAEGYSVSREKKESFPLTVTSAQKNPTAFYLCASTPNYGGYTFGSGTRLTVV.